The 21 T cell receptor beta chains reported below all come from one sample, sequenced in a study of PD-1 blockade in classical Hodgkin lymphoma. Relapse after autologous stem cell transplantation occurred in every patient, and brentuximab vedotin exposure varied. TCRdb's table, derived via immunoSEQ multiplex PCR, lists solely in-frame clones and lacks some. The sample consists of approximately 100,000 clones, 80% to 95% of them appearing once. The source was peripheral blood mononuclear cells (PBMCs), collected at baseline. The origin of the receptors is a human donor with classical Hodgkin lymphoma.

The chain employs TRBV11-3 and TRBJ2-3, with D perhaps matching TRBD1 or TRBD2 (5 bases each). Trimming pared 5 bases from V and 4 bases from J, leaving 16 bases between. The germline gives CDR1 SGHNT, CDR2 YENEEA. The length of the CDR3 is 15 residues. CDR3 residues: CASSQFRGQSDTQYF. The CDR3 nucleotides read TGTGCCAGCAGCCAATTCCGGGGCCAGTCAGATACGCAGTATTTT.

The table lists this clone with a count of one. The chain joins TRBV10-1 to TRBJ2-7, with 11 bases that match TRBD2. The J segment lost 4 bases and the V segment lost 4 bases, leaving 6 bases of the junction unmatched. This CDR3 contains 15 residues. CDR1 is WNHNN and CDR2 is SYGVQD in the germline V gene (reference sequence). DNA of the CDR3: TGCGCCAGCAGTGGAACCGGGACTAGCGGTTACGAGCAGTACTTC. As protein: CASSGTGTSGYEQYF.

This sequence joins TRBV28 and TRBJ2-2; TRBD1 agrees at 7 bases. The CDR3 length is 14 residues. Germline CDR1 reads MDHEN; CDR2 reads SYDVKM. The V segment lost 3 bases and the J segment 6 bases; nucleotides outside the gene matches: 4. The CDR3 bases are TGTGCCAGCAGTTTCGGGACAGCGGCCGGGGAGCTGTTTTTT. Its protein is CASSFGTAAGELFF.

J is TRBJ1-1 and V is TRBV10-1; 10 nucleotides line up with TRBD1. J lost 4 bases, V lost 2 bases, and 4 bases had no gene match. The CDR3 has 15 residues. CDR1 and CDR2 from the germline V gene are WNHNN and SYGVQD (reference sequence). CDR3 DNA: TGCGCCAGCAGTGAGGGGACAGGGGTGTTCACTGAAGCTTTCTTT. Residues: CASSEGTGVFTEAFF.

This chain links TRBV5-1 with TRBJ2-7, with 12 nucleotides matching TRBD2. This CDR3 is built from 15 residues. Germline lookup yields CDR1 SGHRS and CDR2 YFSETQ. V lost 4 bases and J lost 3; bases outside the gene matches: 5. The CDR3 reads CASSTGLAGIYEQYF. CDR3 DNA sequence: TGCGCCAGCAGCACAGGACTAGCGGGGATCTACGAGCAGTACTTC.

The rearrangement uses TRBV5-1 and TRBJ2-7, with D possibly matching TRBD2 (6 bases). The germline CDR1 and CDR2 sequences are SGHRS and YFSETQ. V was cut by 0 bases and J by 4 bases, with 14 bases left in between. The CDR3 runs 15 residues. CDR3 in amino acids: CASSLAGDSIYEQYF. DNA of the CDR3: TGCGCCAGCAGCTTGGCCGGGGACTCGATATACGAGCAGTACTTC.

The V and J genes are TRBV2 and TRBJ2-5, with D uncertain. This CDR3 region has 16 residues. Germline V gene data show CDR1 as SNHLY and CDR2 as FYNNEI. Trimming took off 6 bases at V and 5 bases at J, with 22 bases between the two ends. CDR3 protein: CASRPSSPSLSETQYF. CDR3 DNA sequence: TGTGCCAGCAGGCCCTCTAGTCCCAGCCTTTCCGAGACCCAGTACTTC.

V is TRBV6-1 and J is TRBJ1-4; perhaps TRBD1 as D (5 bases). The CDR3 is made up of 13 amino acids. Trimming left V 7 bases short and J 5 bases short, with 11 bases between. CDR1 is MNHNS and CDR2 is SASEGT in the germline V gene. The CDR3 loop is CASNRQINEKLFF. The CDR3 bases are TGTGCCAGCAATCGACAGATAAATGAAAAACTGTTTTTT.

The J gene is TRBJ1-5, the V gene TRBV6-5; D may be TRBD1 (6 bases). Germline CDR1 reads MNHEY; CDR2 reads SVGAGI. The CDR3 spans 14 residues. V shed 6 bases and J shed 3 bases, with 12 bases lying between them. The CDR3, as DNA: TGTGCCAGCAGCCCCGGACAGTTCAATCAGCCCCAGCATTTT. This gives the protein CASSPGQFNQPQHF.

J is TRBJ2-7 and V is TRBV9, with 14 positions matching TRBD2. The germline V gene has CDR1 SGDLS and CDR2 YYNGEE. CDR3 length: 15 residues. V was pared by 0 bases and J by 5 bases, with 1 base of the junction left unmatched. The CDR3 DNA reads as TGTGCCAGCAGCGTAGAGGGACTAGCGGGAGACGAGCAGTACTTC. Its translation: CASSVEGLAGDEQYF.

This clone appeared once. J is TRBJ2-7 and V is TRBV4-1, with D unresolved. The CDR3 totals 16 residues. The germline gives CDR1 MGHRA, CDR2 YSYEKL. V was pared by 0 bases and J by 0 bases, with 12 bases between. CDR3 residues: CASSQDSAGTSYEQYF. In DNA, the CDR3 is TGCGCCAGCAGCCAAGATTCGGCAGGCACCTCCTACGAGCAGTACTTC.

CDR3 amino acids: CASSYSGLAASYEQYF. CDR3 DNA sequence: TGTGCCAGCAGTTACTCCGGACTAGCGGCCTCCTACGAGCAGTACTTC. V usage is TRBV6-5 and J usage is TRBJ2-7, with TRBD2 identical over 10 bases. CDR1 and CDR2 from the germline V gene are MNHEY and SVGAGI. CDR3 size: 16 residues. Germline trimming cut 0 bases from V and 0 bases from J; bases unmatched to any gene: 2.

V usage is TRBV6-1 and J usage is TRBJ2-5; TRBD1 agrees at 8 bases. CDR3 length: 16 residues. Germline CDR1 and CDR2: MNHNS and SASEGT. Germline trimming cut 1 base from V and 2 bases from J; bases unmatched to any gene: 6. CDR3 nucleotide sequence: TGTGCCAGCAGTGAAGTCGGGACAGGTGGGCAAGAGACCCAGTACTTC. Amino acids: CASSEVGTGGQETQYF.

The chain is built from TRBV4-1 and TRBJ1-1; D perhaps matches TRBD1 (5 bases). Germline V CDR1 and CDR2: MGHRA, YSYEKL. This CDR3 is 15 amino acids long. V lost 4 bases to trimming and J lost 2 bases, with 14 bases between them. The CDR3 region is CASSPGDRRNTEAFF. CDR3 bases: TGCGCCAGCAGCCCTGGGGACCGAAGAAACACTGAAGCTTTCTTT.

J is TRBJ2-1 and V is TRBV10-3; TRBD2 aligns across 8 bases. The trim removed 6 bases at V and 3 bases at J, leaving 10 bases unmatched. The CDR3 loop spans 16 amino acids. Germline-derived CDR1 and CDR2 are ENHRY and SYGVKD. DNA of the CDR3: TGTGCCATCAGGTCTAGCGGGCACGGGGTCTACAATGAGCAGTTCTTC. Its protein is CAIRSSGHGVYNEQFF.

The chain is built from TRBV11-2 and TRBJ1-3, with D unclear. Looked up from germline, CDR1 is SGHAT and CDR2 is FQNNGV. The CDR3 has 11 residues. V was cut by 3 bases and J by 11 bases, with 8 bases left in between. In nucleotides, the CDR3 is TGTGCCAGCAGCTTCGGCCGACCCATATATTTT. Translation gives CASSFGRPIYF.

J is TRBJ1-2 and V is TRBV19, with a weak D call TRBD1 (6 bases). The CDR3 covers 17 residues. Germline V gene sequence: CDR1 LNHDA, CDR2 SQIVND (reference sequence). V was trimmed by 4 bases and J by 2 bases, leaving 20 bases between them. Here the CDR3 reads CASSRGGRLDTNYGYTF. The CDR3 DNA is TGTGCCAGTAGTAGGGGGGGGCGTCTCGATACGAACTATGGCTACACCTTC. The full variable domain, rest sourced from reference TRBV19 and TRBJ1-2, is DGGITQSPKYLFRKEGQNVTLSCEQNLNHDAMYWYRQDPGQGLRLIYYSQIVNDFQKGDIAEGYSVSREKKESFPLTVTSAQKNPTAFYLCASSRGGRLDTNYGYTFGSGTRLTVV.

CDR3 coding DNA: TGTGCCAGCAGAGGGACAGGGGATAACTATGGCTACACCTTC. It translates to CASRGTGDNYGYTF. The genes are TRBV6-6 and TRBJ1-2; TRBD1 agrees at 10 bases. The V and J ends lost 6 bases and 1 base, in that order; junction bases with no gene match: 2. CDR3 length equals 14 residues. CDR1 MNHNY and CDR2 SVGAGI come from the germline V gene (reference sequence).

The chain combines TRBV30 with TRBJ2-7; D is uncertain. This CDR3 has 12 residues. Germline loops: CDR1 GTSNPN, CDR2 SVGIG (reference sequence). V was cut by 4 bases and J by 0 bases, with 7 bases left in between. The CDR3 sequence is CAWMGYSYEQYF. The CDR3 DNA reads TGTGCCTGGATGGGGTACTCCTACGAGCAGTACTTC.

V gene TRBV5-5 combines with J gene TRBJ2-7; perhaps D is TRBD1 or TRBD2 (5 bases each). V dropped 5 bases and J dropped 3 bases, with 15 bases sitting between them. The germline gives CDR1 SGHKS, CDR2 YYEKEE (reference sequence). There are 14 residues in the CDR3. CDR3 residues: CASRPWDGDYEQYF. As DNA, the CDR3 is TGTGCCAGCAGACCGTGGGACGGAGACTACGAGCAGTACTTC.

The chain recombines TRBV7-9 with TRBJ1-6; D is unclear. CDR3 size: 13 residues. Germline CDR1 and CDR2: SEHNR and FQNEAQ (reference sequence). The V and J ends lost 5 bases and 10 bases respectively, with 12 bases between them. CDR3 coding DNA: TGTGCCAGCAGCCCCGGAGGGCGATCACCCCTCCACTTT. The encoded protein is CASSPGGRSPLHF.